This TCR beta chain was identified during a study of blood T cell repertoires in COVID-19. CDR1 and CDR2 from the germline V gene are DFQATT and SNEGSKA (reference sequence). The CDR3 totals 13 residues. The ends were cut back, 3 bases at V and 7 bases at J, with 13 bases in the middle. Sequencing was performed with immunoSEQ multiplex PCR; in TCRdb, only in-frame clones are kept and a portion is missing. The sample carries about 150,000 clones, roughly 82% recorded once. The sequenced sample consisted of peripheral blood. This receptor was taken from a man between 65 and 85 years old with acute or convalescent COVID-19. The chain has TRBV20-1 and TRBJ1-5; unclear D gene. CDR3 DNA: TGCAGTGCTAGTGGTGGAGGAGGGCAGCCCCAGCATTTT. It is translated as CSASGGGGQPQHF.